The 24 T cell receptor beta chains presented below share a single source sample, sequenced in a study of PD-1 blockade in classical Hodgkin lymphoma. All the patients suffered relapse after autologous stem cell transplantation, and brentuximab vedotin exposure differed. The assay was immunoSEQ multiplex PCR, and TCRdb's table has in-frame clones only and misses some. The sample lists fewer than 100,000 clones, around nine tenths occurring once. This material consisted of peripheral blood mononuclear cells (PBMCs), taken at baseline. The receptors were sampled from a human donor with classical Hodgkin lymphoma.

The chain has TRBV28 and TRBJ2-5; D is perhaps TRBD2 (5 bases). This CDR3 region has 16 residues. CDR1 is MDHEN and CDR2 is SYDVKM in the germline V gene. Trimming removed 2 bases at V and 1 base at J, with 14 bases between. The CDR3 DNA sequence: TGTGCCAGCAGTTTACAGCGGCAGCCAAGCCAAGAGACCCAGTACTTC. Protein sequence: CASSLQRQPSQETQYF.

The chain employs TRBV2 and TRBJ1-5; a possible D gene is TRBD1 (6 bases). The CDR3 spans 16 residues. Deletions cut 3 bases from V and 0 bases from J, with 12 bases between. Germline-derived CDR1 and CDR2 are SNHLY and FYNNEI. The CDR3 spells CASSEIFRGSNQPQHF. In nucleotides, the CDR3 is TGTGCCAGCAGTGAGATCTTCAGGGGTAGCAATCAGCCCCAGCATTTT.

Only one count was recorded for this clone. In DNA form, the CDR3 reads TGTGCCAGCAGGTATAGGGACCCTGCAACTAATGAAAAACTGTTTTTT. Translated: CASRYRDPATNEKLFF. This chain uses TRBV28 with TRBJ1-4; D perhaps matches TRBD1 (5 bases). The CDR3 covers 16 residues. The germline CDR1 and CDR2 sequences are MDHEN and SYDVKM. V was cut by 6 bases and J by 0 bases, with 14 bases left in between.

This chain connects TRBV5-4 to TRBJ2-6; unclear D gene. The CDR3 is 18 residues long. Trimming pared 0 bases from V and 0 bases from J, leaving 13 bases between. Germline V gives CDR1 SGHNT, CDR2 YYREEE (reference sequence). The CDR3 region has the DNA TGTGCCAGCAGCTTGGGCGCCAGACTGAGCTCTGGGGCCAACGTCCTGACTTTC. Protein: CASSLGARLSSGANVLTF.

J is TRBJ2-1 and V is TRBV7-3; D unresolved. The V gene lost 5 bases and the J gene lost 4 bases, with 9 bases spanning the gap. Germline-derived CDR1 and CDR2 are SGHTA and FQGTGA. The CDR3 extends over 13 amino acids. The CDR3 loop is CASSATLYNEQFF. The CDR3 region has the DNA TGTGCCAGCAGCGCAACCCTTTACAATGAGCAGTTCTTC.

The chain recombines TRBV14 with TRBJ2-4; no definite D call. The CDR3 sequence is 15 residues long. Deletions cut 1 base from V and 0 bases from J, with 7 bases between. The V gene's germline CDR1 is SGHDN and CDR2 FVKESK. The CDR3 loop is CASSQGPIAKNIQYF. CDR3 DNA: TGTGCCAGCAGCCAAGGCCCTATAGCCAAAAACATTCAGTACTTC.

The chain carries TRBV6-5 and TRBJ1-1; a possible D gene is TRBD1 (5 bases). Trimming left V 6 bases short and J 1 base short, with 12 bases between. Germline V gene sequence: CDR1 MNHEY, CDR2 SVGAGI. The CDR3 runs to 14 residues. CDR3 protein: CASSLGHKNTEAFF. As DNA, the CDR3 is TGTGCCAGCAGCCTCGGACACAAGAACACTGAAGCTTTCTTT.

The CDR3 bases are TGTGCCAGCAGCTCAGATGGGGTCTCCTACGAGCAGTACTTC. It specifies CASSSDGVSYEQYF. The chain carries TRBV11-2 and TRBJ2-7; D is undetermined. The ends were cut back, 4 bases at V and 0 bases at J, with 10 bases in the middle. The CDR3 consists of 14 residues. CDR1 and CDR2 from the germline V gene are SGHAT and FQNNGV.

The V and J genes are TRBV5-4 and TRBJ2-2; possibly TRBD2 for D (6 bases). Germline-derived CDR1 and CDR2 are SGHNT and YYREEE (reference sequence). This CDR3 has 13 amino acids. V was trimmed by 4 bases and J by 7 bases, leaving 11 bases between them. CDR3 in DNA: TGTGCCAGCAGCCCCATGGGGGGCGGGGAGCTGTTTTTT. Translation gives CASSPMGGGELFF.

The chain couples TRBV6-5 to TRBJ1-5; no reliable D call. The CDR3 totals 15 residues. Germline V gives CDR1 MNHEY, CDR2 SVGAGI. V lost 6 bases to trimming and J lost 3 bases, with 15 bases between them. The CDR3 region has the DNA TGTGCCAGCAGACTGTCGGGAGTACTCAATCAGCCCCAGCATTTT. Its protein is CASRLSGVLNQPQHF.

V and J are TRBV14 and TRBJ2-1; D is possibly TRBD1 (6 bases). Per germline, CDR1 SGHDN and CDR2 FVKESK. The CDR3 covers 15 residues. With 4 bases removed from V and 5 bases from J, the gap between germline ends came to 15 bases. CDR3 amino acids: CASSRAQGLNNEQFF. CDR3 in DNA: TGTGCCAGCAGCCGGGCACAGGGCCTGAACAATGAGCAGTTCTTC.

This chain joins TRBV6-1 and TRBJ2-7, with D tentatively TRBD2 (5 bases). Germline loops: CDR1 MNHNS, CDR2 SASEGT. This CDR3 spans 15 amino acids. V was pared by 8 bases and J by 3 bases, with 20 bases between. The CDR3 DNA is TGTGCCAGCGACGGGTCGGGGTTCCCCAACTACGAGCAGTACTTC. Its protein product is CASDGSGFPNYEQYF.

Details on this clone: One end of the junction does not line up with germline, which may come from a read error. This chain uses TRBV5-1 with TRBJ2-7; 13 bases fit TRBD2. This CDR3 contains 15 residues. CDR1 is SGHRS, CDR2 YFSETQ, per germline. The CDR3 sequence: CASSGGLAGTYEQYF. CDR3 DNA: TGTGCCAGCAGCGGGGGACTAGCGGGGACCTACGAGCAGTACTTC.

This chain joins TRBV5-1 and TRBJ1-5; a possible D gene is TRBD1 (6 bases). The CDR3 spans 14 residues. Trimming removed 2 bases at V and 5 bases at J, with 11 bases between. Germline-derived CDR1 and CDR2 are SGHRS and YFSETQ. The CDR3, as DNA: TGCGCCAGCAGCTTAGGGGGTATTGATCAGCCCCAGCATTTT. Protein sequence: CASSLGGIDQPQHF.

The chain joins TRBV2 to TRBJ1-2; D call uncertain. V was shortened by 5 bases and J by 4 bases, with 8 bases between the two germline ends. This CDR3 has 12 amino acids. Per the germline V gene, CDR1 is SNHLY and CDR2 is FYNNEI. The CDR3 here is CASSLLSYGYTF. The CDR3 nucleotides read TGTGCCAGCAGTCTATTGAGCTATGGCTACACCTTC.

The chain is built from TRBV11-2 and TRBJ1-1; D is undetermined. The CDR3 has 15 amino acids. CDR1 is SGHAT and CDR2 is FQNNGV in the germline V gene. The V and J ends lost 5 bases and 5 bases respectively, with 18 bases between them. CDR3 in DNA: TGTGCCAGCAGCCCCCCCCTCGTGGGAGGGACTGAAGCTTTCTTT. This gives the protein CASSPPLVGGTEAFF.

The V call is TRBV5-1, the J call TRBJ1-1; D call uncertain. The V gene's germline CDR1 is SGHRS and CDR2 YFSETQ. Trimming removed 0 bases from V and 2 bases from J, with 14 bases in between. This CDR3 is built from 16 residues. Here the CDR3 reads CASSLARLLGNTEAFF. The CDR3 DNA reads TGCGCCAGCAGCTTGGCCAGGCTCTTGGGAAACACTGAAGCTTTCTTT. Variable domain in full (rest from reference TRBV5-1 and TRBJ1-1): KAGVTQTPRYLIKTRGQQVTLSCSPISGHRSVSWYQQTPGQGLQFLFEYFSETQRNKGNFPGRFSGRQFSNSRSEMNVSTLELGDSALYLCASSLARLLGNTEAFFGQGTRLTVV.

This chain's CDR3 is CASSFEQNNQPQHF. CDR3 DNA: TGCGCCAGCAGCTTTGAACAGAACAATCAGCCCCAGCATTTT. The chain uses TRBV5-1 and TRBJ1-5; D ambiguous. The CDR3 has 14 residues. CDR1 SGHRS and CDR2 YFSETQ come from the germline V gene. The germline V and J ends were trimmed by 2 bases and 3 bases, with 9 bases remaining between them.

This rearrangement joins TRBV14 to TRBJ1-1; D ambiguous. The germline CDR1 and CDR2 sequences are SGHDN and FVKESK. The CDR3 spans 15 residues. The V end was cut by 4 bases, the J end by 4 bases, with 16 bases between. CDR3 sequence: CASSPTAGPLTEAFF. In DNA, the CDR3 is TGTGCCAGCAGCCCGACCGCCGGACCTCTCACTGAAGCTTTCTTT.

This chain links TRBV6-1 with TRBJ1-4; 8 bases map to TRBD1. With 1 base clipped from V and 7 bases from J, the junction kept 5 bases outside the gene matches. The CDR3 runs 15 residues. Germline lookup yields CDR1 MNHNS and CDR2 SASEGT. The CDR3 loop reads CASSEVRRGLEKLFF. CDR3 DNA: TGTGCCAGCAGTGAAGTGCGCAGGGGGCTTGAAAAACTGTTTTTT.

The chain links TRBV7-9 to TRBJ1-2; no reliable D call. The V gene lost 5 bases and the J gene lost 4 bases, with 17 bases spanning the gap. Germline loops: CDR1 SEHNR, CDR2 FQNEAQ (reference sequence). The CDR3 loop spans 15 amino acids. CDR3: CASSKGPTPIYGYTF. In nucleotides, the CDR3 is TGTGCCAGCAGCAAAGGACCCACACCTATCTATGGCTACACCTTC.

This chain joins TRBV4-1 and TRBJ1-3; a weak D match, TRBD1 (6 bases). Germline V gives CDR1 MGHRA, CDR2 YSYEKL. The ends were cut back, 4 bases at V and 1 base at J, with 14 bases in the middle. The CDR3 totals 16 residues. The CDR3 loop is CASSLGGTGSGNTIYF. CDR3 bases: TGCGCCAGCAGCCTCGGAGGTACAGGGTCTGGAAACACCATATATTTT.

The rearrangement links TRBV28 to TRBJ1-2; 9 nucleotides align to TRBD1. Germline CDR1 MDHEN, CDR2 SYDVKM. With 5 bases clipped from V and 2 bases from J, the junction kept 9 bases outside the gene matches. The CDR3 is 16 residues long. Here the CDR3 DNA reads TGTGCCAGCAGTAGACAGGGGGAGGGGGCCAACTATGGCTACACCTTC. Its protein is CASSRQGEGANYGYTF.

This chain joins TRBV7-3 and TRBJ1-1, with a tentative D call TRBD1 (6 bases). This CDR3 has 13 amino acids. Trimming shortened V by 3 bases and J by 4 bases, and 9 bases separated the two germline ends. Per germline, CDR1 SGHTA and CDR2 FQGTGA. CDR3 loop: CASSFQGSTEAFF. For the CDR3, the DNA is TGTGCCAGCAGCTTCCAGGGGTCCACTGAAGCTTTCTTT. Full variable domain (remainder filled in from reference TRBV7-3 and TRBJ1-1): GAGVSQTPSNKVTEKGKYVELRCDPISGHTALYWYRQSLGQGPEFLIYFQGTGAADDSGLPNDRFFAVRPEGSVSTLKIQRTERGDSAVYLCASSFQGSTEAFFGQGTRLTVV.